This record looks at one T cell receptor (beta chain) sequence and its context. This record comes from a study of T cell responses to AZD1222 COVID-19 vaccine. The CDR3 contains 15 residues. V lost 3 bases and J 4 bases, leaving 14 bases between the germline ends. The germline V gene has CDR1 MDHEN and CDR2 SYDVKM. Profiled with immunoSEQ multiplex PCR; TCRdb holds only in-frame clones, not every one. The sample contains about 180,000 clones, just over 85% of which appear only once. The material sequenced was peripheral blood, taken 28 days after the second AZD1222 dose. This clonotype was sampled from an adult who received the AZD1222 COVID-19 vaccine. The chain joins TRBV28 to TRBJ2-3; no clear D. The DNA of the CDR3 is TGTGCCAGCAGTTTCTCTGGGGTTACGGCAGATACGCAGTATTTT. The encoded protein is CASSFSGVTADTQYF.